Listed below are T cell receptor beta chains from one sample, sequenced in a study of spatial heterogeneity in lung cancer. TCRdb reanalysed the 5' RACE reads using MiXCR and keeps one entry per CDR3 protein. Here the sample spans about 80,000 distinct CDR3 sequences, about 7.8% being singletons. The specimen was PBMCs, collected at surgery. The source of these receptors is a male donor with early-stage non-small cell lung cancer. Both conserved end residues are part of each CDR3.

V: TRBV5-4
J: TRBJ1-5
length: 15
CDR3: CASSLGQGASEPQHF

V: TRBV19
J: TRBJ1-1
length: 14
CDR3: CASSIEGIGTEAFF

V: TRBV19
J: TRBJ1-5
length: 16
CDR3: CASSITGGGGNQPQHF

V: TRBV10-3
J: TRBJ2-1
length: 11
CDR3: CAISEGNEQFF

V: TRBV4-1
J: TRBJ1-1
length: 14
CDR3: CASSRLTSSVEAFF

V: TRBV5-1
J: TRBJ1-1
length: 13
CDR3: CASSFKGNTEAFF

V: TRBV29-1
J: TRBJ2-6
length: 15
CDR3: CSVDQQGSGANVLTF

V: TRBV5-1
J: TRBJ2-7
length: 14
CDR3: CASSFSQGSYEQYF

V: TRBV5-4
J: TRBJ1-3
length: 16
CDR3: CASSPSPDRLLNTIYF

V: TRBV10-3
J: TRBJ1-6
length: 17
CDR3: CAISESSVPDRNSPLHF

V: TRBV10-3
J: TRBJ2-1
length: 14
CDR3: CAIRRAPGGSEQFF

V: TRBV5-1
J: TRBJ2-1
length: 15
CDR3: CASSLDGSGINEQFF

V: TRBV5-1
J: TRBJ1-1
length: 12
CDR3: CASSLNSGEAFF

V: TRBV12-3/TRBV12-4
J: TRBJ2-7
length: 15
CDR3: CASRSGTGGGYEQYF

V: TRBV9
J: TRBJ1-2
length: 15
CDR3: CASSVAPDRGYGYTF

V: TRBV29-1
J: TRBJ2-7
length: 12
CDR3: CSVGDGTYEQYF

V: TRBV7-6
J: TRBJ2-3
length: 19
CDR3: CASSLKEGLSALATDTQYF

V: TRBV5-1
J: TRBJ2-1
length: 17
CDR3: CASSLASAIPPYNEQFF

V: TRBV14
J: TRBJ2-7
length: 13
CDR3: CASSQAGLYEQYF

V: TRBV20-1
J: TRBJ1-5
length: 13
CDR3: CSAKLGRDQPQHF

V: TRBV9
J: TRBJ2-7
length: 16
CDR3: CASSRTRGGIPYEQYF

V: TRBV10-3
J: TRBJ2-1
length: 16
CDR3: CAISEDQRSFNNEQFF

V: TRBV7-9
J: TRBJ2-3
length: 15
CDR3: CASSLADGGGDTQYF

V: TRBV10-3
J: TRBJ2-7
length: 12
CDR3: CAMGTGFLEQYF

V: TRBV20-1
J: TRBJ1-2
length: 16
CDR3: CSARATGSGRNYGYTF

V: TRBV7-9
J: TRBJ1-2
length: 13
CDR3: CASSRPTGDGYTF